One and the same sample provided the 26 T cell receptor beta chains below, sequenced in a study of T cells after yellow fever vaccination (dated by TCRdb to between 2018 and 2021). This sample's treatment or condition label indicates: live attenuated yellow fever vaccine strain. Libraries were built with 5' RACE. Sequencing took place on an Illumina HiSeq 2500. The public reads were run again by TCRdb, first through fastp at Q25 and then through MiXCR, and only productive beta chains were kept. Each entry is one CDR3 protein sequence, shown with its most common DNA and genes. The sample table holds under 550,000 distinct CDR3 sequences, of which 20% to 25% were seen once. The top ten hold about 15% of the sample. The sequenced sample was PBMCs, obtained 20 to 25 days after the first yellow fever vaccination. These receptors were collected from a man between 18 and 29 years old who received the YFV17D yellow fever vaccine.

This clonotype was seen only a few times. This chain uses TRBV5-4 with TRBJ1-1, with a tentative D call TRBD1 (5 bases). The V end was cut by 2 bases, the J end by 9 bases, with 11 bases between. The CDR3 has 12 residues. The germline gives CDR1 SGHNT, CDR2 YYREEE (reference sequence). The CDR3 protein is CASSFSGFQAFF. For the CDR3, the DNA is TGTGCCAGCAGCTTCTCAGGGTTCCAAGCTTTCTTT.

The V gene is TRBV13, the J gene TRBJ2-1; D remains ambiguous. Trimming cost V 8 bases and J 7 bases, with 15 bases left between them. The CDR3 runs 13 residues. Germline loops: CDR1 PRHDT, CDR2 FYEKMQ (reference sequence). The CDR3 protein is CASGFFGTNEQFF. Written as DNA, the CDR3 is TGTGCCAGCGGGTTCTTTGGCACGAATGAGCAGTTCTTC.

V usage is TRBV6-5 and J usage is TRBJ1-1, with D perhaps matching TRBD1 (5 bases). Germline CDR1 reads MNHEY; CDR2 reads SVGAGI. Trimming took off 0 bases at V and 1 base at J, with 12 bases between the two ends. The CDR3 has 16 amino acids. CDR3 nucleotides: TGTGCCAGCAGTTACTCCAAAAGGGGCTCGAACACTGAAGCTTTCTTT. Its translation: CASSYSKRGSNTEAFF.

The sample holds a few counts of this clonotype. The rearrangement uses TRBV7-9 and TRBJ2-2; D ambiguous. From germline, CDR1 is SEHNR and CDR2 FQNEAQ (reference sequence). The CDR3 loop spans 15 amino acids. V was clipped by 1 base and J by 6 bases, with 12 bases between them. The CDR3: CASSLVLGLAGELFF. For the CDR3, the DNA is TGTGCCAGCAGCTTAGTCCTGGGCCTCGCCGGGGAGCTGTTTTTT.

This clonotype was seen a few times. The rearrangement uses TRBV12-3 or TRBV12-4 and TRBJ1-5; 7 bases agree with TRBD1. J lost 6 bases, V lost 6 bases, and 8 bases had no gene match. The CDR3 runs to 14 residues. For the CDR3, the DNA is TGTGCCAGCAGAGATATTGACAGGGCTCAGCCCCAGCATTTT. It codes for CASRDIDRAQPQHF.

V gene TRBV20-1 combines with J gene TRBJ1-5; D is ambiguous. The CDR3 spans 15 residues. V was shortened by 1 base and J by 3 bases, with 13 bases between the two germline ends. CDR1 and CDR2 (germline): DFQATT, SNEGSKA (reference sequence). The CDR3 region has the DNA TGCAGTGCTAGAGTAAATAGTGGATTCAATCAGCCCCAGCATTTT. This codes for CSARVNSGFNQPQHF.

For the CDR3, the DNA is TGTGCCAGCAGCTATAGGGGCCAGACGGTAACCGGGGAGCTGTTTTTT. It codes for CASSYRGQTVTGELFF. The chain links TRBV6-2 or TRBV6-3 to TRBJ2-2, with D possibly matching TRBD1 (5 bases). Between the trimmed V and J ends, which lost 6 bases and 5 bases, there was a span of 19 bases. The germline V gene encodes CDR1 MNHEY and CDR2 SVGEGT. CDR3 size: 16 residues.

The chain combines TRBV5-4 with TRBJ2-4, with D maybe TRBD2 (5 bases). Germline V CDR1 and CDR2: SGHNT, YYREEE (reference sequence). V was pared by 4 bases and J by 9 bases, with 17 bases between. The CDR3 sequence is 14 residues long. DNA for the CDR3: TGTGCCAGCAGCCCTGGTCGAGAAGGGAGCATTCAGTACTTC. Translation gives CASSPGREGSIQYF.

This clonotype was seen a handful of times. This chain joins TRBV7-2 and TRBJ2-3; D uncertain. V lost 5 bases, J lost 3 bases, and 12 bases lay in between. This CDR3 spans 14 amino acids. Per germline, CDR1 SGHTA and CDR2 FQGNSA. The CDR3 coding sequence is TGTGCCAGCAGCCCCTCGCGGTGGACAGATACGCAGTATTTT. Its translation: CASSPSRWTDTQYF.

This clonotype was detected only a few times. V is TRBV29-1 and J is TRBJ1-2, with a weak D call TRBD1 (6 bases). This CDR3 region has 12 residues. Trimming took 4 bases from V and 8 from J, leaving 14 bases between them. Per the germline V gene, CDR1 is SQVTM and CDR2 is ANQGSEA. CDR3 residues: CSVAGGEGGYTF. The CDR3 region has the DNA TGCAGCGTTGCCGGGGGCGAGGGGGGCTACACCTTC.

V usage is TRBV28 and J usage is TRBJ2-5, with TRBD2 identical over 9 bases. J was trimmed by 2 bases and V by 1 base; bases with no gene match: 8. Germline V gene sequence: CDR1 MDHEN, CDR2 SYDVKM. The CDR3 is 17 residues long. The CDR3 DNA sequence: TGTGCCAGCAGTTTATCCGCTAGCGGGGACTCACAAGAGACCCAGTACTTC. Translation: CASSLSASGDSQETQYF. The whole variable domain, remainder taken from reference TRBV28 and TRBJ2-5, is DVKVTQSSRYLVKRTGEKVFLECVQDMDHENMFWYRQDPGLGLRLIYFSYDVKMKEKGDIPEGYSVSREKKERFSLILESASTNQTSMYLCASSLSASGDSQETQYFGPGTRLLVL.

The rearrangement uses TRBV6-5 and TRBJ1-6; D is perhaps TRBD1 (5 bases). Germline CDR1 MNHEY, CDR2 SVGAGI. V lost 4 bases and J 7 bases, leaving 20 bases between the germline ends. The CDR3 runs to 17 residues. This CDR3 reads CASSFSSLGDGNSPLHF. CDR3 nucleotides: TGTGCCAGCAGTTTTTCCTCTTTAGGGGACGGGAATTCACCCCTCCACTTT.

This clonotype appeared many times. The J gene is TRBJ1-1, the V gene TRBV6-6; D remains ambiguous. The CDR3 is 13 residues long. Per the germline V gene, CDR1 is MNHNY and CDR2 is SVGAGI (reference sequence). V was cut by 4 bases and J by 3 bases, with 9 bases left in between. CDR3 in DNA: TGTGCCAGCAGTTCCTTAGATTACACTGAAGCTTTCTTT. This translates into CASSSLDYTEAFF.

This clonotype has a count of ten or more. The chain carries TRBV3-1 and TRBJ2-1; TRBD2 matches 9 bases. The CDR3 extends over 17 amino acids. Germline CDR1 LGHDT, CDR2 YNNKEL (reference sequence). The V and J ends lost 0 bases and 4 bases, in that order; junction bases with no gene match: 7. The CDR3 loop reads CASSQDSGLATYNEQFF. In DNA, the CDR3 is TGTGCCAGCAGCCAAGACTCCGGACTAGCGACTTACAATGAGCAGTTCTTC.

This chain links TRBV5-6 with TRBJ1-1; 8 bases align to TRBD1. The CDR3 consists of 13 residues. Looked up from germline, CDR1 is SGHDT and CDR2 is YYEEEE. Germline trimming cut 5 bases from V and 7 bases from J; bases unmatched to any gene: 7. Written as DNA, the CDR3 is TGTGCCAGCAGTTCCCGGACAGGGAGTGAAGCTTTCTTT. It is translated as CASSSRTGSEAFF.

Many counts were recorded for this clonotype. The chain recombines TRBV27 with TRBJ2-4, with D unclear. This CDR3 contains 16 residues. Trimming left V 3 bases short and J 0 bases short, with 12 bases between. Germline CDR1 MNHEY, CDR2 SMNVEV (reference sequence). The CDR3 coding sequence is TGTGCCAGCAGTTTGTGGCTTACCTTAGCCAAAAACATTCAGTACTTC. This encodes CASSLWLTLAKNIQYF.

This chain joins TRBV7-2 and TRBJ1-1; TRBD1 might be the D (5 bases). This CDR3 comprises 13 residues. The V end was cut by 8 bases, the J end by 5 bases, with 15 bases between. Germline CDR1 reads SGHTA; CDR2 reads FQGNSA. The CDR3 DNA sequence: TGTGCCAGCGCCGATTGGGGGGGAACTGAAGCTTTCTTT. It yields the protein CASADWGGTEAFF. The whole variable domain, filled in from reference TRBV7-2 and TRBJ1-1, reads GAGVSQSPSNKVTEKGKDVELRCDPISGHTALYWYRQSLGQGLEFLIYFQGNSAPDKSGLPSDRFSAERTGGSVSTLTIQRTQQEDSAVYLCASADWGGTEAFFGQGTRLTVV.

V is TRBV7-2 and J is TRBJ2-2, with 8 nucleotides matching TRBD1. The trim removed 7 bases at V and 8 bases at J, leaving 12 bases unmatched. The CDR3 covers 15 residues. Germline V gene data show CDR1 as SGHTA and CDR2 as FQGNSA. The CDR3 reads CASTPGQGAKGELFF. CDR3 nucleotides: TGTGCCAGCACCCCGGGGCAGGGGGCGAAAGGGGAGCTGTTTTTT.

This clonotype has just a few counts. The chain is built from TRBV7-9 and TRBJ2-3; a possible D gene is TRBD2 (6 bases). Trimming took off 1 base at V and 8 bases at J, with 13 bases between the two ends. There are 14 residues in the CDR3. Per germline, CDR1 SEHNR and CDR2 FQNEAQ (reference sequence). The CDR3 is CASSLVGGAGTQYF. CDR3 nucleotides: TGTGCCAGCAGCTTAGTCGGCGGGGCCGGTACGCAGTATTTT.

This clonotype was counted a few times. The CDR3: CASLGNLNTGELFF. The CDR3 region has the DNA TGTGCCAGCTTGGGGAATTTAAACACCGGGGAGCTGTTTTTT. The chain recombines TRBV6-1 with TRBJ2-2, with D unresolved. This CDR3 region has 14 residues. Deletions cut 8 bases from V and 2 bases from J, with 12 bases between. Germline lookup yields CDR1 MNHNS and CDR2 SASEGT.

This clonotype was found a few times. This chain uses TRBV7-9 with TRBJ1-1; D is uncertain. The germline gives CDR1 SEHNR, CDR2 FQNEAQ (reference sequence). This CDR3 region has 16 residues. The V gene lost 2 bases and the J gene lost 4 bases, with 17 bases spanning the gap. The CDR3 nucleotides are TGTGCCAGCAGCTTACCGTTAGTGGTGGGGTTCACTGAAGCTTTCTTT. This encodes CASSLPLVVGFTEAFF.

This clonotype was recorded a few times. This chain uses TRBV20-1 with TRBJ2-7, with 8 bases identical to TRBD1. The CDR3 is made up of 13 amino acids. Germline CDR1 is DFQATT and CDR2 is SNEGSKA (reference sequence). V lost 6 bases, J lost 9 bases, and 13 bases stayed unmatched. This CDR3 reads CSAGTRTGIGQYV. The CDR3 DNA reads TGCAGTGCAGGGACCAGGACAGGGATCGGGCAGTACGTC.

The rearrangement joins TRBV20-1 to TRBJ2-5; TRBD1 agrees at 8 bases. Germline values: CDR1 DFQATT, CDR2 SNEGSKA (reference sequence). This CDR3 is built from 15 residues. Trimming removed 4 bases from V and 3 bases from J; junction bases left unmatched: 10. In DNA form, the CDR3 reads TGCAGTGCTAACCCAGAGGACAGGGCTGAAGAGACCCAGTACTTC. Translation: CSANPEDRAEETQYF.

V usage is TRBV5-6 and J usage is TRBJ1-2; 8 bases align to TRBD1. This CDR3 spans 14 amino acids. Germline-derived CDR1 and CDR2 are SGHDT and YYEEEE. Losses at the gene ends were 2 bases for V and 5 bases for J; bases not matched to a gene: 5. CDR3 bases: TGTGCCAGCAGCTTCGACAGGGGAGGGTATGGCTACACCTTC. Protein: CASSFDRGGYGYTF.

In its sample, this clonotype was seen many times. In DNA, the CDR3 is TGTGCCAGCACCCCTGGGACGGCACGGGGAAACACTGAAGCTTTCTTT. It encodes CASTPGTARGNTEAFF. V gene TRBV7-8 combines with J gene TRBJ1-1, with a weak D call TRBD1 (5 bases). CDR1 SGHVS and CDR2 FQNEAQ come from the germline V gene. V dropped 7 bases and J dropped 2 bases, with 20 bases sitting between them. The CDR3 runs 16 residues.

A few counts support this clonotype. This rearrangement joins TRBV5-5 to TRBJ2-2; weak D call: TRBD1 (7 bases). The CDR3 has 15 residues. V dropped 4 bases and J dropped 4 bases, with 14 bases sitting between them. Germline V gene data show CDR1 as SGHKS and CDR2 as YYEKEE (reference sequence). This CDR3 reads CASSPRGAGTGELFF. CDR3 nucleotides: TGTGCCAGCAGCCCCAGGGGGGCCGGCACCGGGGAGCTGTTTTTT.